Below, one T cell receptor beta chain is given with its context. The junction departs from germline at one end; a sequencing error may be responsible. The data originate from a study of shared T cell receptors in the human thymus. Libraries were prepared by immunoSEQ multiplex PCR; TCRdb keeps only in-frame clonotypes and omits some of them. The sample has roughly 660,000 clones, roughly 90% seen once. There are 10 residues in the CDR3. Germline V CDR1 and CDR2: DFQATT, SNEGSKA (reference sequence). The data also belong to a second study, concerning human thymus T cells.

The chain recombines TRBV20-1 with TRBJ2-5; 9 bases are a match to TRBD1. Input material: thymocytes. The clonotype originates from a boy under two years old with a congenital heart defect. The DNA of the CDR3 is TGCAGTGCTTCTTTTGACAGGGGGGACTTC. Protein sequence: CSASFDRGDF.